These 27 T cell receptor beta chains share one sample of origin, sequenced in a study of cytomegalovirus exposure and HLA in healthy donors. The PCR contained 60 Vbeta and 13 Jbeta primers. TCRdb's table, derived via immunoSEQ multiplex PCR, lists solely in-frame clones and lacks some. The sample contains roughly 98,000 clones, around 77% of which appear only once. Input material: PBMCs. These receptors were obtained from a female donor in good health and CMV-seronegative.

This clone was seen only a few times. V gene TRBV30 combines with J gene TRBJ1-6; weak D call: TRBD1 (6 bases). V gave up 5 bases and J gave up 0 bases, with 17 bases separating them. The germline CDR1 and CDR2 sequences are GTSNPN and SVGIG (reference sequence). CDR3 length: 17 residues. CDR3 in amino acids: CAWELRTVSSYNSPLHF. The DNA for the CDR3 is TGTGCCTGGGAGCTCAGGACAGTCAGCTCCTATAATTCACCCCTCCACTTT.

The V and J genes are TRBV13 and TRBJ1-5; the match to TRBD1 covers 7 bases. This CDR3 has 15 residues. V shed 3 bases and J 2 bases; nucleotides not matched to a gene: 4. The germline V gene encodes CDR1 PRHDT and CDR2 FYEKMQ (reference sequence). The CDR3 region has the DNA TGTGCCAGCAGCTTGGGGACAGCCGGCAATCAGCCCCAGCATTTT. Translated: CASSLGTAGNQPQHF.

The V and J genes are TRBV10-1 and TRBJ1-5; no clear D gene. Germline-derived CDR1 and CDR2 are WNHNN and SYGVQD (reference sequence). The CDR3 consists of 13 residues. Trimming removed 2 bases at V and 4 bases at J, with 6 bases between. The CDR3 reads CASSEDGNQPQHF. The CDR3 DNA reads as TGCGCCAGCAGTGAGGACGGGAATCAGCCCCAGCATTTT.

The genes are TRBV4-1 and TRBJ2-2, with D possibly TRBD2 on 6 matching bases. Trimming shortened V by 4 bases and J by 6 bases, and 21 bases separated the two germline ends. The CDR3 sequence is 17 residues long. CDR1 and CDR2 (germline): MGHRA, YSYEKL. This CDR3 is CASSPAGLARGSGELFF. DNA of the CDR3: TGCGCCAGCAGCCCCGCGGGGCTAGCCCGAGGGTCCGGGGAGCTGTTTTTT.

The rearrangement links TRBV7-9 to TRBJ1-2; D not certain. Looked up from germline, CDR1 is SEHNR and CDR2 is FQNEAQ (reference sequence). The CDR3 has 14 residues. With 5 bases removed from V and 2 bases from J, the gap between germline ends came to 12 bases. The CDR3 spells CASSQWTANYGYTF. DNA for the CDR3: TGTGCCAGCAGCCAGTGGACTGCCAACTATGGCTACACCTTC.

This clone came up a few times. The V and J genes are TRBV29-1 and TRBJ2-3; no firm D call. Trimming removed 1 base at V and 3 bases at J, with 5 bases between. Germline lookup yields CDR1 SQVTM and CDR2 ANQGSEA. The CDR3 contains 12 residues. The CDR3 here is CSVEGLTDTQYF. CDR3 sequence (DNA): TGCAGCGTTGAAGGACTTACAGATACGCAGTATTTT.

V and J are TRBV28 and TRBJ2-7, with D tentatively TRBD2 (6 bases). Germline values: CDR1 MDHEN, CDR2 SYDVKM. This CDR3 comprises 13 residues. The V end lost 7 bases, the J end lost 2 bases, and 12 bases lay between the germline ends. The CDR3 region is CASKLAQTYEQYF. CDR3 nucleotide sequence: TGTGCCAGCAAACTAGCTCAGACCTACGAGCAGTACTTC.

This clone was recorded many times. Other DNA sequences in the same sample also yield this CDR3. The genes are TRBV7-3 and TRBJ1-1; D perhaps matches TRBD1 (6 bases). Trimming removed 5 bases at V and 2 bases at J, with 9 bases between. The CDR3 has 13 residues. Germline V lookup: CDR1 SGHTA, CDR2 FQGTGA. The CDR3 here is CASSRQVNTEAFF. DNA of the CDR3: TGTGCCAGCAGCCGACAGGTTAACACTGAAGCTTTCTTT. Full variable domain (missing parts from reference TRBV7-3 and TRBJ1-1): GAGVSQTPSNKVTEKGKYVELRCDPISGHTALYWYRQSLGQGPEFLIYFQGTGAADDSGLPNDRFFAVRPEGSVSTLKIQRTERGDSAVYLCASSRQVNTEAFFGQGTRLTVV.

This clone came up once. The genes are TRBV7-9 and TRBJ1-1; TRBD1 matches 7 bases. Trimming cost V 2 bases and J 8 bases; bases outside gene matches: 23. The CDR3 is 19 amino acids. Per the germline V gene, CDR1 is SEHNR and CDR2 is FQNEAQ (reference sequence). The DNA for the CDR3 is TGTGCCAGCAGCTTACTAAGATCGGACAGGTCCCTTGTAGGGATAGAAGCTTTCTTT. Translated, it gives CASSLLRSDRSLVGIEAFF.

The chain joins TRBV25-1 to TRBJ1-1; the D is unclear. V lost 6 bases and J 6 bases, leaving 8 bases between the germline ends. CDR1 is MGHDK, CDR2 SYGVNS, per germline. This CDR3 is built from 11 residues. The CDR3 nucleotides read TGTGCCAGCAGGCTTACAGCTGAAGCTTTCTTT. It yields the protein CASRLTAEAFF.

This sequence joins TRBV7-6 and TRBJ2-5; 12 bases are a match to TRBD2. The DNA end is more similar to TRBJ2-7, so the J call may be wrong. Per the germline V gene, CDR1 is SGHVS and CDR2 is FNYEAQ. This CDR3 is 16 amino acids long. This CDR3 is CASSSRLTSGGYEQYF. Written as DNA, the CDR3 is TGTGCCAGCAGCTCACGCCTGACTAGCGGGGGCTACGAGCAGTACTTC.

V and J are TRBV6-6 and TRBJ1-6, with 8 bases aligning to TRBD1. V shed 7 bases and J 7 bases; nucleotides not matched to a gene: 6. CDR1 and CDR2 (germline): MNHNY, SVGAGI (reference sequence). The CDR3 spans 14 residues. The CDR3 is CASNEQGGNSPLHF. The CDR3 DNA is TGTGCCAGCAACGAACAGGGGGGGAATTCACCCCTCCACTTT.

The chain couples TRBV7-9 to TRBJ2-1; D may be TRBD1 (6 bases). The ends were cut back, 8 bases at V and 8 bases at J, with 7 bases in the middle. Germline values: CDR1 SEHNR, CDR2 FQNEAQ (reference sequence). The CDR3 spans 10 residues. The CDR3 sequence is CASAGDEQFF. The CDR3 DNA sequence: TGTGCCAGCGCAGGGGATGAGCAGTTCTTC.

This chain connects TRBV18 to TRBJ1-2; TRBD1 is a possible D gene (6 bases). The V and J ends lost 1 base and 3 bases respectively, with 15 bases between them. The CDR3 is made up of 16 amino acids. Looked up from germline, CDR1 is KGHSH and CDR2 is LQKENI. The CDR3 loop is CASSPLRGAEDYGYTF. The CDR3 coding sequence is TGTGCCAGCTCACCACTGCGGGGGGCGGAGGACTATGGCTACACCTTC.

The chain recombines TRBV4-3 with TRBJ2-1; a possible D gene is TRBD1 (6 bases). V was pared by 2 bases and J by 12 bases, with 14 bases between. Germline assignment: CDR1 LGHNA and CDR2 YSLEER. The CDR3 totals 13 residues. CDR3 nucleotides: TGCGCCAGCAGCCAACAAAGGGGGACGGCGCAGTTCTTC. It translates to CASSQQRGTAQFF.

CDR3 DNA: TGTGCCAGCAGTTTCGGGACTAGCGGGAGGGGGTACGAGCAGTACTTC. This sequence encodes CASSFGTSGRGYEQYF. The chain is built from TRBV27 and TRBJ2-7; 16 bases align to TRBD2. The trim removed 3 bases at V and 4 bases at J, leaving 3 bases unmatched. The V gene's germline CDR1 is MNHEY and CDR2 SMNVEV (reference sequence). CDR3 length: 16 residues.

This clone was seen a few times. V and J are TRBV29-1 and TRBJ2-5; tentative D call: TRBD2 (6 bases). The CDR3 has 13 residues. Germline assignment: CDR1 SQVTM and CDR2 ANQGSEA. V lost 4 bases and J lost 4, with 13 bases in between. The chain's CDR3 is CSVGGRSLETQYF. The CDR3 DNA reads TGCAGCGTTGGGGGGAGGTCCTTAGAGACCCAGTACTTC.

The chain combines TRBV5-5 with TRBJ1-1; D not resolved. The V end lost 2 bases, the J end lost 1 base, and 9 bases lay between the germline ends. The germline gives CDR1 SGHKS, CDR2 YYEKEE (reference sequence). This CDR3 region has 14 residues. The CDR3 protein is CASSFGLQNTEAFF. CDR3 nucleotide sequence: TGTGCCAGCAGCTTTGGACTACAGAACACTGAAGCTTTCTTT. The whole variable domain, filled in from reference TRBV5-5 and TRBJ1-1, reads DAGVTQSPTHLIKTRGQQVTLRCSPISGHKSVSWYQQVLGQGPQFIFQYYEKEERGRGNFPDRFSARQFPNYSSELNVNALLLGDSALYLCASSFGLQNTEAFFGQGTRLTVV.

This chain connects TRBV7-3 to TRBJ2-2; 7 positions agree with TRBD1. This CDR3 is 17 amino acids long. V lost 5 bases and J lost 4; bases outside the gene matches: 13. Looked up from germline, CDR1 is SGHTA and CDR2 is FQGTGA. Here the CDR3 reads CASSETPTGLITGELFF. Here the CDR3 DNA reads TGTGCCAGCAGCGAGACTCCGACAGGGCTAATCACCGGGGAGCTGTTTTTT.

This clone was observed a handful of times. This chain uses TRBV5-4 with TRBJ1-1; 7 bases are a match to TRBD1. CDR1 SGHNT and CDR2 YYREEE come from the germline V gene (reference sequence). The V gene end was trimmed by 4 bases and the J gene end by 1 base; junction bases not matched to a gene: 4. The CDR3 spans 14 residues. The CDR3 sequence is CASSRDRANTEAFF. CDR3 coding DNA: TGTGCCAGCAGCCGTGACAGGGCGAACACTGAAGCTTTCTTT.

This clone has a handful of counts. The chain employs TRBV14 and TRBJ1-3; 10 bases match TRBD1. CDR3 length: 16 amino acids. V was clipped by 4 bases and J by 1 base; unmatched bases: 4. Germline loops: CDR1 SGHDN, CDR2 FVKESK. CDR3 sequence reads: CASSRDRGLSGNTIYF. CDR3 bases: TGTGCCAGCAGCCGGGACAGGGGATTGTCTGGAAACACCATATATTTT.

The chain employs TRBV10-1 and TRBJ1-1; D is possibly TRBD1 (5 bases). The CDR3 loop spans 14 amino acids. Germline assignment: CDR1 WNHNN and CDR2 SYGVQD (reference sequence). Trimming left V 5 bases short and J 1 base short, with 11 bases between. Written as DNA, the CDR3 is TGCGCCAGCAGTCCCGGGGGTCCGAACACTGAAGCTTTCTTT. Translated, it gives CASSPGGPNTEAFF.

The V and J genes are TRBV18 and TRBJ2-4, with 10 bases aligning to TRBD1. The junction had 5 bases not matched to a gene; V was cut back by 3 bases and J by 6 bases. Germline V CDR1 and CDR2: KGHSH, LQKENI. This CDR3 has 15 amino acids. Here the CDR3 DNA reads TGTGCCAGCTCACCCTATGGGACAGGGGTAAACATTCAGTACTTC. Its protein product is CASSPYGTGVNIQYF.

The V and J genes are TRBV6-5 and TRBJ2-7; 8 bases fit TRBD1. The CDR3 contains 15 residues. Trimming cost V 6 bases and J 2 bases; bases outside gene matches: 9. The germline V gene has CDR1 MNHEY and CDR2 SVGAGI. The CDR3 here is CASRQNRQGTYEQYF. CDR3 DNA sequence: TGTGCCAGCAGGCAAAACAGACAGGGGACCTACGAGCAGTACTTC.

This CDR3 reads CATSRDREGTDTQYF. The DNA for the CDR3 is TGTGCCACCAGCAGAGATCGGGAGGGCACAGATACGCAGTATTTT. The chain uses TRBV15 and TRBJ2-3, with 7 bases matching TRBD2. Germline values: CDR1 LNHNV, CDR2 YYDKDF (reference sequence). The V gene end was trimmed by 0 bases and the J gene end by 1 base; junction bases not matched to a gene: 1. The CDR3 extends over 15 amino acids.

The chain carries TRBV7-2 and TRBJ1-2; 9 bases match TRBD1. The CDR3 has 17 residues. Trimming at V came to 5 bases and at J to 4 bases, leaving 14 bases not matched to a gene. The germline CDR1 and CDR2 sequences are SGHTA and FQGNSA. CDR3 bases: TGTGCCAGCAGCCTCACAGGGGGCGGCTGGATTCGCTATGGCTACACCTTC. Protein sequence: CASSLTGGGWIRYGYTF.

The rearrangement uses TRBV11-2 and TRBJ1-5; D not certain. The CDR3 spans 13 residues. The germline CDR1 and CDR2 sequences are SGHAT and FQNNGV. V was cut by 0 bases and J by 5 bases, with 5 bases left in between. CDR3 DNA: TGTGCCAGCAGCTTAGATCTAGATCAGCCCCAGCATTTT. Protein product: CASSLDLDQPQHF.